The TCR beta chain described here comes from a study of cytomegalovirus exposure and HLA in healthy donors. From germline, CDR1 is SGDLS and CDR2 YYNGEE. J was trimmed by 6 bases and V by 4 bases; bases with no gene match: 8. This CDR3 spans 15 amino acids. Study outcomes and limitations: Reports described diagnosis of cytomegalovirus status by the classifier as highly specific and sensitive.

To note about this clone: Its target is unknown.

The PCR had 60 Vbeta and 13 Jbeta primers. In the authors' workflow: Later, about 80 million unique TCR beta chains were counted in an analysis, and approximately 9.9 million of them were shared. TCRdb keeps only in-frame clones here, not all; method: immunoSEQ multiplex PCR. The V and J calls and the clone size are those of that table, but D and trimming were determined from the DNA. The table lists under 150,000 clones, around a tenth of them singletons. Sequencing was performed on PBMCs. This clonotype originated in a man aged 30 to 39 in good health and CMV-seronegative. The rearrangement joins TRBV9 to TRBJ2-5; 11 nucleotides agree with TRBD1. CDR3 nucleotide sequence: TGTGCCAGCAGCCCGGGACAGGGGGTGGAGCAGACCCAGTACTTC. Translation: CASSPGQGVEQTQYF.